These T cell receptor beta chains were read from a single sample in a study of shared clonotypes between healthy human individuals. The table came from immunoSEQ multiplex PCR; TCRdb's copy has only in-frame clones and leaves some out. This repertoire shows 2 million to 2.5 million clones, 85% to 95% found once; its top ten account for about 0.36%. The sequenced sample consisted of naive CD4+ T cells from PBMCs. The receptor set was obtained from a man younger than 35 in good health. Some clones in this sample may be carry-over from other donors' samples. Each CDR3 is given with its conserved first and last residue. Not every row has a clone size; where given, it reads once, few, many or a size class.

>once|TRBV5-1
CASSSTGGDTGELFF
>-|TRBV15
CATSIWLFPSDTQYF
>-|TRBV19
CASSFRDTSPRYSSQHF
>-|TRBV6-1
CASSESLGSGGKGEKLFF
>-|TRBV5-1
CASSLTGSPRETQYF
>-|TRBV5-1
CASSGGGRAVADTQYF
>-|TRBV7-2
CASSLEQGYGYTF
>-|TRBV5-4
CASSSRGGLQETQYF
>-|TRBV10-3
CAISSSGTPPYEQYF
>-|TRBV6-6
CASSYGQGVYQPQHF
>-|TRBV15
CATSRGSRGDETQYF
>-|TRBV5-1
CASHLAMGGELFF
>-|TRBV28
CASSTATFQKTGYAPWEQYF
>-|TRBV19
CASSIVGQIGYGYTF
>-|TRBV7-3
CASSYNERTDTQYF
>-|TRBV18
CASSPPSNQPQHF
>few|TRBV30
CAWSVPGELFF
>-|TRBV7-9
CASSPKGKTGAEQFF
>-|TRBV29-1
CSVVRGGYEQFF
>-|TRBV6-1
CASSEAVGQSVGYTF
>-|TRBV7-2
CASSVVGTVAYNEQFF
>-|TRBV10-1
CASSEARLYGYTF
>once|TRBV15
CATSRALGVNTHLITYEQYF
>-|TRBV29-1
CSVSSGSLEQYF
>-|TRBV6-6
CASSPGQPRETQYF
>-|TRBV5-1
CASSLGGSAPYEQYF
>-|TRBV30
CAWSVRGPNEQYF
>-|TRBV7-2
CASTERDRGGGYTF
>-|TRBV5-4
CASSSPIAGVAQETQYF
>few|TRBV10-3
CAISGTVNTIYF
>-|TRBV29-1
CSVEDRGQGAGELFF
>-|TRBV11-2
CASSYEKETQYF
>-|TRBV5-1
CASSWGQSGNTIYF
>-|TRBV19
CASKLRQGNTGELFF
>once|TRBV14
CASSQALAGGETQYF
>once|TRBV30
CAWSVFRDEQYF
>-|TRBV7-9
CASSLRAGTGEETQYF
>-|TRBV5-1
CASSFFPSTDTQYF
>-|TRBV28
CASSLTLNGPSEAFF
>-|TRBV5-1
CASSELDTQYF
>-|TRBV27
CASSLELGEYEQYF
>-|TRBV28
CASSLRWAASYEQYF
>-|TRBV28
CASSPSGSPQHF
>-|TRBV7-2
CASSWTPPTNTGELFF
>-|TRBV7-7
CASSLGDGHGNTIYF
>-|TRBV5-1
CASSLNRFVSYNEQFF
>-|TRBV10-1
CASSDRLLSYNEQFF
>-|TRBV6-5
CASSRGSGELFF
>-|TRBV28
CASSSGTGSSGNTIYF
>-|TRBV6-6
CASKRPNTEAFF
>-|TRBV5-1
CASTDRGQSNEKLFF
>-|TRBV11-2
CASSGYRAYEQYF
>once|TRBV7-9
CASSLTGFSYEQYF
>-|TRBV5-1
CASSLDRPENTEAFF
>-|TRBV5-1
CASSKPGTGDYEQYF
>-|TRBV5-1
CASSLAPTGAYGYTF
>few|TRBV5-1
CASSLSGEKLFF